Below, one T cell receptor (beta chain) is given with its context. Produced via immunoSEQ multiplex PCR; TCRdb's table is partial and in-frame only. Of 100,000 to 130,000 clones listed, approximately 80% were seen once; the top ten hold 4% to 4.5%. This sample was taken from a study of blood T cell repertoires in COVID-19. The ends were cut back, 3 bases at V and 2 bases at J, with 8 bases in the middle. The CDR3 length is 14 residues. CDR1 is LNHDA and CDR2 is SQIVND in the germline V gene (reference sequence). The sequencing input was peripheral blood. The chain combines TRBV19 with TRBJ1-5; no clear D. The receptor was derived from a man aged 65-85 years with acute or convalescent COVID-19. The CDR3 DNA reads TGTGCCAGTAGTATGGAGGTTCGCAATCAGCCCCAGCATTTT. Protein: CASSMEVRNQPQHF.